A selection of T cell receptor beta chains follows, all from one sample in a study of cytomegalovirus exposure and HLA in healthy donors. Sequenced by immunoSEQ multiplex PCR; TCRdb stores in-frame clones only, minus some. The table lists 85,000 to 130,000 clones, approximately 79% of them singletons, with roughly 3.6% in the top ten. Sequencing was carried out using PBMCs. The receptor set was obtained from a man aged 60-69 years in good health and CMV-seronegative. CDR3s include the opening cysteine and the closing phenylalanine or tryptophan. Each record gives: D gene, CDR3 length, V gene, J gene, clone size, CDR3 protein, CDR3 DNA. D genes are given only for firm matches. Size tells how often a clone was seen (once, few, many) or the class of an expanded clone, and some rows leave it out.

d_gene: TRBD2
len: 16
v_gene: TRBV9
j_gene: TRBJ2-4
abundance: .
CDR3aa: CASSVGVGGAKNIQYF
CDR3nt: TGTGCCAGCAGCGTAGGGGTGGGAGGGGCCAAAAACATTCAGTACTTC

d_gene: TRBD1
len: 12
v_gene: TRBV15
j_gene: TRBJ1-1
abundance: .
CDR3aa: CATRGQDTEAFF
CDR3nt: TGTGCCACCAGGGGACAGGACACTGAAGCTTTCTTT

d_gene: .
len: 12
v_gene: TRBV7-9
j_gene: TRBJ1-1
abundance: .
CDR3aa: CASSLAAIGAFF
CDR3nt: TGTGCCAGCAGCTTAGCGGCCATCGGGGCTTTCTTT

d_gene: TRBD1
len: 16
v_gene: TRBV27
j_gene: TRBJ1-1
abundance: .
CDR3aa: CASSPLATGGDTEAFF
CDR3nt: TGTGCCAGCAGCCCCCTCGCGACAGGGGGGGACACTGAAGCTTTCTTT

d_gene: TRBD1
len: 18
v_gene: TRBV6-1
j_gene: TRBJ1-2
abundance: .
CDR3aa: CASSDKSRQGARDYGYTF
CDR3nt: TGTGCCAGCAGTGACAAAAGTAGACAGGGGGCGCGGGACTATGGCTACACCTTC

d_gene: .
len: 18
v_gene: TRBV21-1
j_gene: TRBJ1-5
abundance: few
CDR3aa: CASSKGEEAVRSNQPQHF
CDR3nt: TGTGCCAGCAGCAAAGGGGAGGAGGCAGTTCGTAGCAATCAGCCCCAGCATTTT

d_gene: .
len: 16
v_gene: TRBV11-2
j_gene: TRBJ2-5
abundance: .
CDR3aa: CASSSLLLGGQETQYF
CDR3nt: TGTGCCAGCAGCTCGCTCTTACTAGGAGGGCAAGAGACCCAGTACTTC

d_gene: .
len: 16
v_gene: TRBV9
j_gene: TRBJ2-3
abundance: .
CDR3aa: CASSVVGGQSTDTQYF
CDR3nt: TGTGCCAGCAGCGTAGTCGGAGGACAGAGCACAGATACGCAGTATTTT

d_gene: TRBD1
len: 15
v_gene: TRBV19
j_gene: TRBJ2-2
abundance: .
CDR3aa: CASRRQGANTGELFF
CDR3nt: TGTGCCAGTAGACGACAGGGGGCGAACACCGGGGAGCTGTTTTTT

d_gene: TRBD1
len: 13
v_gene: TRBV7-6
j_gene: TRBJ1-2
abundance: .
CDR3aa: CASSSGQGYGYTF
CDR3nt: TGTGCCAGCAGCTCGGGACAGGGCTATGGCTACACCTTC

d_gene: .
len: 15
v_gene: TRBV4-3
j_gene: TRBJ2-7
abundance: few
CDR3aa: CASSQRLDVAYEQYF
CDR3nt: TGCGCCAGCAGCCAGAGACTAGATGTCGCCTACGAGCAGTACTTC

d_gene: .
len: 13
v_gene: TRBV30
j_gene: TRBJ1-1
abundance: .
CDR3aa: CAWSGQTNTEAFF
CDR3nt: TGTGCCTGGAGTGGACAGACGAACACTGAAGCTTTCTTT

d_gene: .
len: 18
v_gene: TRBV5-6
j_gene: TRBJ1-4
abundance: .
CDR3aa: CASSFRASTAGVYEKLFF
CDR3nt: TGTGCCAGCAGCTTTAGAGCCTCGACGGCGGGGGTATATGAAAAACTGTTTTTT

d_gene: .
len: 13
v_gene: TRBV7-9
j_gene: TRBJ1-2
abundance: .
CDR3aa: CASSLVQGSSYTF
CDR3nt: TGTGCCAGCAGCTTAGTACAGGGTTCCAGCTACACCTTC

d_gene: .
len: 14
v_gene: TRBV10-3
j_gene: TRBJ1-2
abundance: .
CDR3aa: CAISDQTGIYGYTF
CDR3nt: TGTGCCATCAGTGATCAAACAGGGATCTATGGCTACACCTTC

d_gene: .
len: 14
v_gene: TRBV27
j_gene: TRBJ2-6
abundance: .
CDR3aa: CASRDNSGANVLTF
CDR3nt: TGTGCCAGCAGGGACAACTCTGGGGCCAACGTCCTGACTTTC

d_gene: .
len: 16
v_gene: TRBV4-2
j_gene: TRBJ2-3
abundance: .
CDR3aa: CASSQGGGTETYTQYF
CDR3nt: TGTGCCAGCAGCCAAGGAGGCGGGACAGAAACTTATACGCAGTATTTT

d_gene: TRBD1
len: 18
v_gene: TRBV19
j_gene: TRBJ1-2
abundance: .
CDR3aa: CASSTGPLTAGGFYGYTF
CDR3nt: TGTGCCAGTAGTACGGGGCCCCTGACCGCAGGGGGCTTCTATGGCTACACCTTC

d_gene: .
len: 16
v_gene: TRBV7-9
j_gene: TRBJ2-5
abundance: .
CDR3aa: CASSLAESNRPQGQYF
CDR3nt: TGTGCCAGCAGCTTAGCAGAGTCGAACCGTCCTCAGGGGCAGTACTTC

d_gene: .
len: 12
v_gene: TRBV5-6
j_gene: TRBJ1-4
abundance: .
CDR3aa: CASGGSNEKLFF
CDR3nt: TGTGCCAGCGGGGGGTCTAATGAAAAACTGTTTTTT

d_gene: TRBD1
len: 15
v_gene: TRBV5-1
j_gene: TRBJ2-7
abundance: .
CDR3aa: CASSLEGTGAYEQYF
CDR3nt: TGCGCCAGCAGCTTGGAAGGGACAGGGGCTTACGAGCAGTACTTC

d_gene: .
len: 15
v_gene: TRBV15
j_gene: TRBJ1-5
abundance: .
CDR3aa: CATSRGQTINQPQHF
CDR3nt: TGTGCCACCAGCAGAGGGCAGACAATCAATCAGCCCCAGCATTTT

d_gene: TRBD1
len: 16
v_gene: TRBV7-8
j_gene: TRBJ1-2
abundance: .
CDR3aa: CASSLFRGPWGYGYTF
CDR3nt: TGTGCCAGCAGCTTGTTCAGGGGGCCCTGGGGCTATGGCTACACCTTC

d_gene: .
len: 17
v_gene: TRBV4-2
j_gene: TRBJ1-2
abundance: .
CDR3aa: CASSQGGRAGANYGYTF
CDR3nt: TGTGCCAGCAGCCAAGGAGGAAGAGCAGGGGCTAACTATGGCTACACCTTC

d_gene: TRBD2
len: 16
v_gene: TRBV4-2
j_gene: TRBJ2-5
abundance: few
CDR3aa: CASSQVVAGAKETQYF
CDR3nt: TGTGCCAGCAGCCAAGTGGTAGCGGGGGCGAAGGAGACCCAGTACTTC

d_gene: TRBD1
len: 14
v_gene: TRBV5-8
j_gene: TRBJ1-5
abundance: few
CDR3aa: CASTPQGVGQPQHF
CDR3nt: TGTGCCAGCACCCCTCAGGGGGTGGGTCAGCCCCAGCATTTT

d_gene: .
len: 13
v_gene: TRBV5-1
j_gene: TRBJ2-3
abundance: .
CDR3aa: CASAGQGTDTQYF
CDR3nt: TGCGCCAGCGCCGGTCAGGGCACAGATACGCAGTATTTT

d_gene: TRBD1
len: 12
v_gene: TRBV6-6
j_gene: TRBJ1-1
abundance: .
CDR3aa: CVTRQGGTEAFF
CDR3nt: TGTGTTACAAGACAGGGCGGCACTGAAGCTTTCTTC

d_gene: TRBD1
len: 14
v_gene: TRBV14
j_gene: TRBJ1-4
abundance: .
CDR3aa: CASRLTGQSGKLFF
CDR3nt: TGTGCCAGCAGGCTGACAGGGCAGTCAGGAAAACTGTTTTTT

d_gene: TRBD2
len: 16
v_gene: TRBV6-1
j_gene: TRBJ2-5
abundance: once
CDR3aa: CASSEILGSGGETQYF
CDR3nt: TGTGCCAGCAGCGAAATTTTGGGGTCGGGAGGAGAGACCCAGTACTTC

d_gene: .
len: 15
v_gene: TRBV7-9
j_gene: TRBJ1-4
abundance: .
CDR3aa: CASSIRTSANEKLFF
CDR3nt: TGTGCCAGCAGCATCCGGACATCAGCTAATGAAAAACTGTTTTTT

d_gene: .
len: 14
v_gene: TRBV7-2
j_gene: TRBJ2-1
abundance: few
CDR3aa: CASSLALGVNEQFF
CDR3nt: TGTGCCAGCAGCTTAGCGTTGGGCGTCAATGAGCAGTTCTTC

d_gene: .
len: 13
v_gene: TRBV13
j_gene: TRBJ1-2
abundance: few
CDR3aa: CASSSSHNYGYTF
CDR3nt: TGTGCCAGCAGCTCGAGTCATAACTATGGCTACACCTTC